Presented here are 11 T cell receptor beta chains from one specimen sequenced in a study of blood T cells in healthy people across ages. A second PCR, run for roughly 7 to 12 cycles, used a sample-barcoded 5' primer plus a J-beta primer mix. TCRdb passed the 5' RACE reads through MiXCR, listing each CDR3 protein once. The sample has about 1.1 million distinct CDR3 sequences; 35% to 40% are singletons. Input material: blood. The receptors come from a man younger than 35 in good health.

This chain uses TRBV5-1 with TRBJ1-1; D is unresolved. Trimming shortened V by 4 bases and J by 4 bases, and 11 bases separated the two germline ends. The CDR3 sequence is 13 residues long. CDR1 and CDR2 from the germline V gene are SGHRS and YFSETQ. This chain's CDR3 is CASSAGPITEAFF. The CDR3 DNA sequence: TGCGCCAGCAGCGCGGGTCCCATCACTGAAGCTTTCTTT.

The chain has TRBV5-5 and TRBJ2-7; tentatively, D is TRBD1 or TRBD2 (5 bases each). The J call may be mistaken, given a closer DNA end match to TRBJ2-5. The CDR3 is made up of 15 amino acids. Germline loops: CDR1 SGHKS, CDR2 YYEKEE (reference sequence). The CDR3 bases are TGTGCCAGCAGCTTGGGGGGACGAATCCAAGAGACCCAGTACTTC. It yields the protein CASSLGGRIQETQYF.

This chain joins TRBV29-1 and TRBJ1-2; D not certain. The CDR3 has 9 amino acids. Germline V gene lookup returns CDR1 SQVTM and CDR2 ANQGSEA. Trimming cost V 6 bases and J 7 bases, with 6 bases left between them. The CDR3 loop reads CSVAGGYTF. The CDR3 nucleotides are TGCAGCGTGGCGGGTGGCTACACCTTC.

This chain joins TRBV7-9 and TRBJ1-2, with D perhaps TRBD1 (6 bases). This CDR3 is built from 13 residues. Germline V lookup: CDR1 SEHNR, CDR2 FQNEAQ (reference sequence). V was clipped by 1 base and J by 11 bases, with 14 bases between them. As DNA, the CDR3 is TGTGCCAGCAGCTTAGAAGGACAGAGCGTTTACACCTTC. This gives the protein CASSLEGQSVYTF.

The chain combines TRBV2 with TRBJ2-1; D possibly corresponds to TRBD1 (5 bases). This CDR3 has 12 amino acids. The V end was cut by 4 bases, the J end by 10 bases, with 11 bases between. The germline gives CDR1 SNHLY, CDR2 FYNNEI. The CDR3 reads CASSGQFNEQFF. DNA for the CDR3: TGTGCCAGCAGTGGACAGTTCAACGAGCAGTTCTTC. Based on the CDR3 plus reference TRBV2 and TRBJ2-1, the full variable domain is EPEVTQTPSHQVTQMGQEVILRCVPISNHLYFYWYRQILGQKVEFLVSFYNNEISEKSEIFDDQFSVERPDGSNFTLKIRSTKLEDSAMYFCASSGQFNEQFFGPGTRLTVL.

This clonotype was recorded a few times. The CDR3 nucleotides read TGCAGTGCTAGACTAGCGGGGCGAATCTACAATGAGCAGTACTTC. This translates into CSARLAGRIYNEQYF. This chain connects TRBV20-1 to TRBJ2-1; 9 bases line up with TRBD2. The last part of the DNA fits TRBJ2-7 better; the J call may be wrong. CDR3 length: 15 residues. Germline V lookup: CDR1 DFQATT, CDR2 SNEGSKA (reference sequence).

CDR3 bases: TGTGCCAGCAGCCATTACGGCGATGGCTACACCTTC. Translation: CASSHYGDGYTF. This chain connects TRBV14 to TRBJ1-2; D not resolved. The germline gives CDR1 SGHDN, CDR2 FVKESK. The CDR3 runs to 12 residues. V was clipped by 3 bases and J by 6 bases, with 8 bases between them.

This clonotype was seen repeatedly, ten times or more. One end of the junction is discordant with germline, which a read error may explain. The genes are TRBV5-1 and TRBJ1-6; 10 positions match TRBD1. Germline CDR1 reads SGHRS; CDR2 reads YFSETQ. CDR3 length: 15 amino acids. CDR3 in DNA: TGTGCCAGCAGCTTAGGACAGGGGGGTAATTCACCCCTCCACTTT. It codes for CASSLGQGGNSPLHF.

The genes are TRBV30 and TRBJ1-2; D is perhaps TRBD1 (5 bases). This CDR3 has 12 residues. Germline V gives CDR1 GTSNPN, CDR2 SVGIG (reference sequence). The V and J ends lost 8 bases and 0 bases respectively, with 10 bases between them. DNA for the CDR3: TGTGCCGGGACCGAGACTAACTATGGCTACACCTTC. This codes for CAGTETNYGYTF.

The chain uses TRBV7-2 and TRBJ2-5; perhaps TRBD1 as D (6 bases). The last part of the DNA fits TRBJ2-7 better; the J call may be wrong. Germline V gives CDR1 SGHTA, CDR2 FQGNSA. The CDR3 runs 15 residues. CDR3 in amino acids: CASSSPDRFPYEQYF. The CDR3 DNA follows: TGTGCCAGCAGCTCCCCTGACAGGTTCCCATACGAGCAGTACTTC.

The gene calls are TRBV29-1 and TRBJ2-2; maybe TRBD2 (6 bases). Trimming stripped 3 bases from V and 2 bases from J, with 10 bases between. Per germline, CDR1 SQVTM and CDR2 ANQGSEA. This CDR3 has 14 amino acids. This chain's CDR3 is CSVDPGTNTGELFF. CDR3 DNA sequence: TGCAGCGTTGACCCGGGGACTAACACCGGGGAGCTGTTTTTT.